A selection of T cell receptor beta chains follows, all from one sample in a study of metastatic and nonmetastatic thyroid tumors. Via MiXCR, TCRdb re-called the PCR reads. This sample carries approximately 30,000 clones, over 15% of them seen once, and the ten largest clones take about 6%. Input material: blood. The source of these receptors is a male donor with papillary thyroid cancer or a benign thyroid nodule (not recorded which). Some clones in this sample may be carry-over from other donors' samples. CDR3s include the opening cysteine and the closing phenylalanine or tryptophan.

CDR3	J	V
CASSLVGAGRDRFF	TRBJ2-1	TRBV7-8
CASSGGVRGAEQYF	TRBJ2-7	TRBV5-1
CASGMTSGRYEQYF	TRBJ2-7	TRBV5-1
CASSPWTSGTNNEQFF	TRBJ2-1	TRBV13
CASSLRGLDTDTQYF	TRBJ2-3	TRBV7-2
CASSRGGVTGELFF	TRBJ2-2	TRBV5-8
CASSDTVARAQRPQHF	TRBJ1-5	TRBV11-2
CASSSVQGMNTEAFF	TRBJ1-1	TRBV5-1
CASSYRRQGGWGGYGYTF	TRBJ1-2	TRBV28
CASSITWNTEAFF	TRBJ1-1	TRBV27
CASSPWEDRPQHF	TRBJ1-5	TRBV2
CSASLRDRGGQPQHF	TRBJ1-5	TRBV20-1
CASSLTGTGCNQPQHF	TRBJ1-5	TRBV10-1
CASSARGGTDTQYF	TRBJ2-3	TRBV28
CATISGNQGSSGANVLTF	TRBJ2-6	TRBV15
CASRTGINSPLHF	TRBJ1-6	TRBV2
CASSYGLQGIRTEAFF	TRBJ1-1	TRBV6-6
CASSFAAGGYEQYF	TRBJ2-7	TRBV27
CASSFLTDANYGYTF	TRBJ1-2	TRBV9
CATTLRNGRAGYGYTF	TRBJ1-2	TRBV28
CASTKSAGTPGQYF	TRBJ2-7	TRBV28
CASSLGDSSNQPQHF	TRBJ1-5	TRBV5-1
CAIRGLAATDTQYF	TRBJ2-3	TRBV10-3
CASSFGGTGGEFRFF	TRBJ2-1	TRBV5-1
CASSPFIGPLGNTIYF	TRBJ1-3	TRBV3-1
CASRVLAESTDTQYF	TRBJ2-3	TRBV9
CASSLGARGYTF	TRBJ1-2	TRBV28
CSAGRENSYEQYF	TRBJ2-7	TRBV20-1
CASSVVRVGETQYF	TRBJ2-5	TRBV2
CASSYPWGRGSYEQYF	TRBJ2-7	TRBV6-5
CAITPGGPVEQYF	TRBJ2-7	TRBV10-3
CSATGQSSYEQYF	TRBJ2-7	TRBV20-1
CASIGMGGYTF	TRBJ1-2	TRBV6-2/TRBV6-3
CASSLVRDSRPGNEQYF	TRBJ2-7	TRBV5-1
CASSLQDSPRGYPPYEQYF	TRBJ2-7	TRBV6-5
CASSLRAGLVYNEQFF	TRBJ2-1	TRBV28
CSAPRRGPTPLNTEAFF	TRBJ1-1	TRBV20-1
CASSGNLGLETQYF	TRBJ2-5	TRBV25-1
CASSPPEIGNTIYF	TRBJ1-3	TRBV6-2/TRBV6-3
CASSSRDRLDEQYF	TRBJ2-7	TRBV11-2
CASKGTREFDEQFF	TRBJ2-1	TRBV6-2/TRBV6-3
CASSALQGRENIQYF	TRBJ2-4	TRBV6-1
CASSLPKIRQDLTYEQYF	TRBJ2-7	TRBV5-1
CSARTSGAPTSYEQYF	TRBJ2-7	TRBV20-1
CATSRDQSEAFF	TRBJ1-1	TRBV15
CASRGWHEQYF	TRBJ2-7	TRBV6-4
CASSPVTGNQPQHF	TRBJ1-5	TRBV18
CASSLARSAAGGEQYF	TRBJ2-7	TRBV11-1
CASSQEGRGRETQYF	TRBJ2-5	TRBV6-1
CASSRSGTSGGNIQYF	TRBJ2-4	TRBV18